The present TCR beta chain was sequenced within a study of OX40 agonist ivuxolimab in advanced cancers. Excluded were patients having autoimmune disease history or systemic immunosuppression. Here immunoSEQ multiplex PCR was the method, and the copy in TCRdb shows in-frame clones only, minus some. The sample lists over 50,000 clones; about 92% were seen once. V lost 5 bases and J 6 bases, leaving 13 bases between the germline ends. Looked up from germline, CDR1 is GTSNPN and CDR2 is SVGIG (reference sequence). The CDR3 is 12 residues long. This sequence originates from an adult with an advanced solid tumor such as melanoma, head and neck, liver or kidney cancer. The genes are TRBV30 and TRBJ1-1; unclear D gene. Specimen: CD4+ or CD8+ T cells sorted from blood, collected in a trial of the OX40 agonist ivuxolimab. CDR3 coding DNA: TGTGCCTGGGGTCCGGGGTTGGCTGAAGCTTTCTTT. Translated: CAWGPGLAEAFF.